These 3 T cell receptor beta chains were all obtained from the same sample, sequenced in a study of T cells expressing NK-cell markers. From its re-call of the 5' RACE reads, TCRdb lists each CDR3 protein once, without DNA. Recorded here are more than 400,000 distinct CDR3 sequences; the top ten clones represent 7.3%. Sequenced sample: blood T cells: a sorted CD56 or NKG2C T cell subset, CD4+ or CD8+ T cells, or bulk PBMC T cells (not recorded which). All receptors derive from a woman between 18 and 69 years old in good health.

The rearrangement links TRBV18 to TRBJ1-3; TCRdb's D call of TRBD1 is untestable without DNA. The CDR3 spans 16 residues. The germline CDR1 and CDR2 sequences are KGHSH and LQKENI. CDR3 region: CASSASRDRAGNTIYF.

The chain combines TRBV6-2 or TRBV6-3 with TRBJ2-1; lacking DNA, the TRBD1 call made by TCRdb goes unchecked. The germline gives CDR1 MNHEY, CDR2 SVGEGT. CDR3 size: 16 residues. CDR3 amino acids: CASSDTVPRTYNEQFF.

The CDR3: CATSGPGPQETQYF. V gene TRBV24-1 combines with J gene TRBJ2-5; lacking DNA, the TRBD1 call made by TCRdb goes unchecked. The CDR3 spans 14 residues. Germline V gives CDR1 KGHDR, CDR2 SFDVKD.